The 9 T cell receptor beta chains given below trace back to one sample, sequenced in a study of patients and donors after allogeneic stem cell transplantation. TCRdb re-called the RT-PCR reads through MiXCR, storing one row per CDR3 protein. This sample yields roughly 200,000 distinct CDR3 sequences, of which 38% are seen a single time; roughly 11% belongs to the top ten. Sample: blood, either unsorted or a sorted T cell fraction (not recorded which). The receptors were gathered from a human donor who was either an allogeneic HSCT recipient or a stem cell or donor lymphocyte infusion donor (not recorded which). It is not recorded whose cells these are; they may come from a transplant donor.

The chain recombines TRBV7-8 with TRBJ1-4; D not resolved. CDR3 length: 15 amino acids. Trimming stripped 5 bases from V and 4 bases from J, with 14 bases between. CDR1 and CDR2 from the germline V gene are SGHVS and FQNEAQ. CDR3 bases: TGTGCCAGCAGCCCATCGGCTGGGCTTAATGAAAAACTGTTTTTT. Its protein is CASSPSAGLNEKLFF.

The chain employs TRBV28 and TRBJ2-2, with a possible D match to TRBD1 (5 bases). The CDR3 extends over 15 amino acids. The V gene's germline CDR1 is MDHEN and CDR2 SYDVKM. The germline V and J ends were trimmed by 10 bases and 6 bases, with 21 bases remaining between them. The CDR3 region is CATQDRKRGAGELFF. The CDR3 DNA follows: TGTGCCACACAGGACCGCAAAAGGGGCGCCGGGGAGCTGTTTTTT.

This chain connects TRBV10-3 to TRBJ2-3, with D maybe TRBD2 (6 bases). V lost 4 bases to trimming and J lost 1 base, with 12 bases between them. This CDR3 region has 15 residues. Germline CDR1 and CDR2: ENHRY and SYGVKD. The CDR3, as DNA: TGTGCCATCAGTGGGACGACTAGTGGCACAGATACGCAGTATTTT. It translates to CAISGTTSGTDTQYF.

The chain has TRBV10-3 and TRBJ2-2; perhaps TRBD1 as D (5 bases). V was pared by 7 bases and J by 0 bases, with 12 bases between. Germline lookup yields CDR1 ENHRY and CDR2 SYGVKD. The CDR3 loop spans 15 amino acids. The CDR3 here is CAIKPAGTNTGELFF. The CDR3 DNA follows: TGTGCCATCAAACCGGCAGGGACGAACACCGGGGAGCTGTTTTTT.

This clonotype turned up a few times. This rearrangement joins TRBV5-1 to TRBJ1-6, with TRBD1 matching 7 bases. The ends lost 4 bases at V and 5 bases at J; junction bases unmatched: 6. Germline V CDR1 and CDR2: SGHRS, YFSETQ. This CDR3 region has 15 residues. CDR3 loop: CASSHRDSNNSPLHF. CDR3 DNA sequence: TGCGCCAGCAGCCATCGGGACAGCAATAATTCACCCCTCCACTTT.

The V gene is TRBV11-1, the J gene TRBJ1-3, with D uncertain. CDR1 and CDR2 (germline): SGHAT, FQDESV (reference sequence). The length of the CDR3 is 14 residues. V gave up 8 bases and J gave up 4 bases, with 15 bases separating them. The CDR3 loop reads CASQRANAGNTIYF. Here the CDR3 DNA reads TGTGCCAGCCAAAGGGCAAACGCCGGAAACACCATATATTTT.

This rearrangement joins TRBV28 to TRBJ2-7, with D perhaps assigned TRBD1 or TRBD2 (5 bases each). Trimming shortened V by 5 bases and J by 9 bases, and 8 bases separated the two germline ends. Germline CDR1 reads MDHEN; CDR2 reads SYDVKM. The CDR3 contains 10 residues. CDR3 residues: CASSRDGQYF. CDR3 DNA: TGTGCCAGCAGTAGGGACGGGCAGTACTTC.

This clonotype was detected a few times. V usage is TRBV2 and J usage is TRBJ1-5; TRBD1 agrees at 7 bases. The CDR3 is made up of 14 amino acids. Germline CDR1 SNHLY, CDR2 FYNNEI. Germline trimming cut 6 bases from V and 0 bases from J; bases unmatched to any gene: 2. In nucleotides, the CDR3 is TGTGCCAGCAGGTACAGGGGTAGCAATCAGCCCCAGCATTTT. Protein sequence: CASRYRGSNQPQHF.

The sample holds many counts of this clonotype. V usage is TRBV7-2 and J usage is TRBJ1-2; 10 nucleotides agree with TRBD1. Germline assignment: CDR1 SGHTA and CDR2 FQGNSA. V trimming: 5 bases; J trimming: 3 bases; junction bases outside the gene matches: 6. There are 15 residues in the CDR3. CDR3 residues: CASSAQTGGYYGYTF. CDR3 nucleotides: TGTGCCAGCAGCGCGCAGACAGGGGGCTACTATGGCTACACCTTC.